The clone carrying this T cell receptor beta chain was counted between two and nine times. What it binds is not known. The table came from immunoSEQ multiplex PCR; TCRdb's copy has only in-frame clones and leaves some out. This table holds 100,000 or so clones, 90% to 95% found once. The entry originates in a study of PD-1 blockade in classical Hodgkin lymphoma. Background on the study: Nivolumab dosing for patients was 3 mg/kg, administered intravenously every 2 weeks.

This sample's time point: cycle 4 day 1 (C4D1), after more than five weeks of nivolumab. Every patient experienced relapse after autologous stem cell transplantation, and brentuximab vedotin exposure varied. CDR1 and CDR2 (germline): ENHRY, SYGVKD. The CDR3 loop spans 16 amino acids. Trimming took off 6 bases at V and 1 base at J, with 16 bases between the two ends. Whole-study results and caveats: Those achieving complete response showed baseline diversity like newly diagnosed patients. Baseline TCR diversity was reportedly lower in newly diagnosed patients than in healthy donors. It was reported as lower still in relapsed/refractory patients. CD4+ TCR diversity rose significantly by C4D1, and CD8+ TCR diversity did not.

This TCR was sampled from a human donor with classical Hodgkin lymphoma. The source was peripheral blood mononuclear cells (PBMCs), collected before the fourth cycle of nivolumab. The rearrangement uses TRBV10-3 and TRBJ1-5, with D perhaps matching TRBD1 (6 bases). The CDR3 loop is CAISEHGQQSNQPQHF. The CDR3 DNA follows: TGTGCCATCAGCGAACATGGACAGCAAAGCAATCAGCCCCAGCATTTT.